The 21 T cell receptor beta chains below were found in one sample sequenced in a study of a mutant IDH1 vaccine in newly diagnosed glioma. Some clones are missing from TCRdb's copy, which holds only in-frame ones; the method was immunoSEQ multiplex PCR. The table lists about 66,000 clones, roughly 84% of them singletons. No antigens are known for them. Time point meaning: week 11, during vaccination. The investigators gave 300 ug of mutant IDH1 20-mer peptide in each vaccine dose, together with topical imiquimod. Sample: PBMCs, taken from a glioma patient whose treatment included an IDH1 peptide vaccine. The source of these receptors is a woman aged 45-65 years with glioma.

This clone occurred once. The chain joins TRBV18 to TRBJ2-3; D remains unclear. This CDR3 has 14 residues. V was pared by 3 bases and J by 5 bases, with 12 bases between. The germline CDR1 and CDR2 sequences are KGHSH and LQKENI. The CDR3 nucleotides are TGTGCCAGCTCACCGATAGAAAAAGGAGATACGCAGTATTTT. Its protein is CASSPIEKGDTQYF. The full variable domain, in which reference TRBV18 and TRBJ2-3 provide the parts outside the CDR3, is NAGVMQNPRHLVRRRGQEARLRCSPMKGHSHVYWYRQLPEEGLKFMVYLQKENIIDESGMPKERFSAEFPKEGPSILRIQQVVRGDSAAYFCASSPIEKGDTQYFGPGTRLTVL.

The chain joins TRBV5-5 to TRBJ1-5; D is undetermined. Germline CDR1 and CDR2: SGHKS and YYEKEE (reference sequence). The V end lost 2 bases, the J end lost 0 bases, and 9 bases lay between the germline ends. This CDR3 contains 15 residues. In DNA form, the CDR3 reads TGTGCCAGCAGCTTTGTCACAGCTAGCAATCAGCCCCAGCATTTT. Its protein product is CASSFVTASNQPQHF.

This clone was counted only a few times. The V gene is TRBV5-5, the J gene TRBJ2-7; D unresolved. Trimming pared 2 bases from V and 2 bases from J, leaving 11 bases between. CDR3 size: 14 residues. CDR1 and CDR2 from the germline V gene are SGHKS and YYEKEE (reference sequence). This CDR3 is CASSFPGGTYEQYF. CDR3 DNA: TGTGCCAGCAGCTTTCCCGGCGGCACCTACGAGCAGTACTTC.

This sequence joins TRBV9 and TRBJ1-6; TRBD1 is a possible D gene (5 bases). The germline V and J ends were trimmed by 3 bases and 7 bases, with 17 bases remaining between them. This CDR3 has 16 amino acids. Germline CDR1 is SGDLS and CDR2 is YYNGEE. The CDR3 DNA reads TGTGCCAGCAGCGCGGAAGGTGGGACTCGGAATTCACCCCTCCACTTT. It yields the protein CASSAEGGTRNSPLHF.

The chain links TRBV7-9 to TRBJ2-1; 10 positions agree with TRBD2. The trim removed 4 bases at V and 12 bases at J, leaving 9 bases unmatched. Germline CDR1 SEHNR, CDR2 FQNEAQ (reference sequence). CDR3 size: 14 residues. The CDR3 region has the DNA TGTGCCAGCAGCTCATTCGGACTAGCGGACCCGCAGTTCTTC. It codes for CASSSFGLADPQFF.

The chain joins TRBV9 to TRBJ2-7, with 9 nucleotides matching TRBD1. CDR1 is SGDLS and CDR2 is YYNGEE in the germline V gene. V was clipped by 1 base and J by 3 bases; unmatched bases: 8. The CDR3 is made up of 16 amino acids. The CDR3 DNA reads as TGTGCCAGCAGCGTAAGCGGAAGACAGGGGGACTACGAGCAGTACTTC. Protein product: CASSVSGRQGDYEQYF. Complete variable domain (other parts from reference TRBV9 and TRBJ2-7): DSGVTQTPKHLITATGQRVTLRCSPRSGDLSVYWYQQSLDQGLQFLIQYYNGEERAKGNILERFSAQQFPDLHSELNLSSLELGDSALYFCASSVSGRQGDYEQYFGPGTRLTVT.

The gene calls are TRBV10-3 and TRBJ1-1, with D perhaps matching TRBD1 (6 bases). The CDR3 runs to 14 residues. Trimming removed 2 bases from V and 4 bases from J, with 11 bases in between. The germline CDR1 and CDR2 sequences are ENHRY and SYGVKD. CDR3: CAISEKGGSTEAFF. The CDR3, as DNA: TGTGCCATCAGTGAGAAGGGGGGAAGCACTGAAGCTTTCTTT.

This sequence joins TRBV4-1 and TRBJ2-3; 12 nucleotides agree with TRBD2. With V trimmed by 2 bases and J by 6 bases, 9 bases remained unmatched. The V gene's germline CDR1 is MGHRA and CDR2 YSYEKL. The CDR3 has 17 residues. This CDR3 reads CASSQHVTSGGWDTQYF. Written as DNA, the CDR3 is TGCGCCAGCAGCCAACATGTAACTAGCGGGGGGTGGGATACGCAGTATTTT.

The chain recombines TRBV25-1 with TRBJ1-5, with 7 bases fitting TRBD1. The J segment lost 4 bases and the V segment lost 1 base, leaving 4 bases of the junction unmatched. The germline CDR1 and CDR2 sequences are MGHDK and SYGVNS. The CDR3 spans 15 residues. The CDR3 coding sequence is TGTGCCAGCAGTGAATCGTCAGGGGGAAATCAGCCCCAGCATTTT. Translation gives CASSESSGGNQPQHF.

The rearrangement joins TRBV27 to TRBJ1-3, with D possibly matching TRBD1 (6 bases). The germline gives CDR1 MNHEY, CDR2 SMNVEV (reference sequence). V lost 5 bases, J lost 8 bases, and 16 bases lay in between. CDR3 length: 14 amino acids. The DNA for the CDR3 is TGTGCCAGCAGTCGATCGGCGGGGGCGGACACCATATATTTT. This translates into CASSRSAGADTIYF.

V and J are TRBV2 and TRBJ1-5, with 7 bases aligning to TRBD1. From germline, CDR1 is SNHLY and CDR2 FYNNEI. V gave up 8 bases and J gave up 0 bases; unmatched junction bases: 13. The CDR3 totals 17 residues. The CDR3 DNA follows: TGTGCCAGCTCATGGGAGGGGGCGAACCTTAGCAATCAGCCCCAGCATTTT. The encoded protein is CASSWEGANLSNQPQHF. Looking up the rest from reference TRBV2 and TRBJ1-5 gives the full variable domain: EPEVTQTPSHQVTQMGQEVILRCVPISNHLYFYWYRQILGQKVEFLVSFYNNEISEKSEIFDDQFSVERPDGSNFTLKIRSTKLEDSAMYFCASSWEGANLSNQPQHFGDGTRLSIL.

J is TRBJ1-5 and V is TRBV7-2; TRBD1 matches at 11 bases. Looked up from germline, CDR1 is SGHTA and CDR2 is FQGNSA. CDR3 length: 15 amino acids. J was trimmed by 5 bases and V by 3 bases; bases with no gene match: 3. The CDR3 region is CASSFSDRGHQPQHF. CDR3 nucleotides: TGTGCCAGCAGCTTCTCGGACAGGGGGCATCAGCCCCAGCATTTT. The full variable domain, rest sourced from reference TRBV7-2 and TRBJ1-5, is GAGVSQSPSNKVTEKGKDVELRCDPISGHTALYWYRQSLGQGLEFLIYFQGNSAPDKSGLPSDRFSAERTGGSVSTLTIQRTQQEDSAVYLCASSFSDRGHQPQHFGDGTRLSIL.

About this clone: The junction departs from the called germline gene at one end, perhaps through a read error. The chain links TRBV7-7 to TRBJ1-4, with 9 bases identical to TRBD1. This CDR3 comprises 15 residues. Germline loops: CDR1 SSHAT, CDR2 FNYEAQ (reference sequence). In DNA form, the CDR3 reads TGTGCTAGCAGCTTTCCTCGACAGGGGGGTTTAAAACTGTTTTTT. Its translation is CASSFPRQGGLKLFF.

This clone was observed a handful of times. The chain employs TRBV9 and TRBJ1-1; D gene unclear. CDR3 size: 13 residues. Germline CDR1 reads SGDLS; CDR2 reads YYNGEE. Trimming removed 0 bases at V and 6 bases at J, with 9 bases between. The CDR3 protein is CASSVGPGPEAFF. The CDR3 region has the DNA TGTGCCAGCAGCGTAGGTCCGGGCCCTGAAGCTTTCTTT.

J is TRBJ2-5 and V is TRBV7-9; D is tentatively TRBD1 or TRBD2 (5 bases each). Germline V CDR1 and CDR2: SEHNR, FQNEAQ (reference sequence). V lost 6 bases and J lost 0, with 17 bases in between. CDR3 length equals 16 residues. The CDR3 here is CASRPHSRGYQETQYF. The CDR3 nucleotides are TGTGCCAGCAGACCCCATTCCCGGGGCTACCAAGAGACCCAGTACTTC. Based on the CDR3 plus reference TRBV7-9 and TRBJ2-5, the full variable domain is DTGVSQNPRHKITKRGQNVTFRCDPISEHNRLYWYRQTLGQGPEFLTYFQNEAQLEKSRLLSDRFSAERPKGSFSTLEIQRTEQGDSAMYLCASRPHSRGYQETQYFGPGTRLLVL.

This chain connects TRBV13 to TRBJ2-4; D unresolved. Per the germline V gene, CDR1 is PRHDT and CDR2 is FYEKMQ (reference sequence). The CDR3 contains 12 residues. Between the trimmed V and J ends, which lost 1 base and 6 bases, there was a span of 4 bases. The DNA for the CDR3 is TGTGCCAGCAGCTTAGTCGGAAACATTCAGTACTTC. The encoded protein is CASSLVGNIQYF.

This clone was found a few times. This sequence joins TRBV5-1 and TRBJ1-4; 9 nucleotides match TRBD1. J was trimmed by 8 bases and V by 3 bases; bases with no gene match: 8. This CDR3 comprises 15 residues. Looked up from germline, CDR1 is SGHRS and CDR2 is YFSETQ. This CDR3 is CASSYEGTGNEKLFF. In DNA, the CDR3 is TGCGCCAGCAGCTATGAGGGGACAGGGAACGAAAAACTGTTTTTT.

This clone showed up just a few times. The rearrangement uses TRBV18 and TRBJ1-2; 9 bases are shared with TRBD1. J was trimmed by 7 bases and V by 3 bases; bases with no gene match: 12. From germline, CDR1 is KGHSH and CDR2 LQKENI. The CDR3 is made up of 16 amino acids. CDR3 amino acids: CASSPSRVQGAAGYTF. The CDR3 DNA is TGTGCCAGCTCACCTAGCCGGGTACAGGGGGCGGCTGGCTACACCTTC.

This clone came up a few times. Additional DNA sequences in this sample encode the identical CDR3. This CDR3 reads CSVEGANTEAFF. In DNA form, the CDR3 reads TGCAGCGTTGAAGGAGCGAACACTGAAGCTTTCTTT. V and J are TRBV29-1 and TRBJ1-1; D not certain. V shed 1 base and J shed 1 base, with 4 bases lying between them. Germline CDR1 and CDR2: SQVTM and ANQGSEA. The CDR3 covers 12 residues.

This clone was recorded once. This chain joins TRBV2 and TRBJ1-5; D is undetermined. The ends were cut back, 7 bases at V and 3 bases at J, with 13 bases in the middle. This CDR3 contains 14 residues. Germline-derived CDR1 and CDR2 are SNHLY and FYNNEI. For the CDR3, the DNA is TGTGCCAGCAAGAAGGTATTTGACAATCAGCCCCAGCATTTT. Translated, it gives CASKKVFDNQPQHF.

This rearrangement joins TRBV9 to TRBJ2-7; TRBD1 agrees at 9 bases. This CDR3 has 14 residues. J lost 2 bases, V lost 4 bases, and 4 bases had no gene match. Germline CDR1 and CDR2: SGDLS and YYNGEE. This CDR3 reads CASSPRQGAYEQYF. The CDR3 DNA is TGTGCCAGCAGCCCCCGACAGGGGGCCTACGAGCAGTACTTC. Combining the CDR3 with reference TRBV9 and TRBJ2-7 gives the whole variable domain DSGVTQTPKHLITATGQRVTLRCSPRSGDLSVYWYQQSLDQGLQFLIQYYNGEERAKGNILERFSAQQFPDLHSELNLSSLELGDSALYFCASSPRQGAYEQYFGPGTRLTVT.